This T cell receptor beta chain was captured by sequencing in a study of T cells in Graves' hyperthyroidism and ophthalmopathy. Study in general: Peripheral blood draws took place at initial diagnosis, ahead of any treatment.

Amplification of TCR beta CDR3 regions was performed using RNA transcripts as template. The TCR CDR3 was amplified in a first-round RT-PCR using the HTBI primer set. TCRdb re-called the multiplex PCR reads through MiXCR, storing one row per CDR3 protein. The sample carries about 410,000 distinct CDR3 sequences, approximately 14% recorded once. This clonotype was detected ten times or more. The CDR3 length is 15 residues. Germline V lookup: CDR1 LNHDA, CDR2 SQIVND (reference sequence). V lost 5 bases to trimming and J lost 4 bases, with 15 bases between them. The receptor was derived from a young woman with Graves' ophthalmopathy. The chain employs TRBV19 and TRBJ2-1, with a weak D call TRBD2 (7 bases). The sequenced sample consisted of blood. This CDR3 is CASSERGGRYNEQFF. CDR3 nucleotides: TGTGCCAGTAGTGAAAGGGGGGGGCGATACAATGAGCAGTTCTTC.